The present T cell receptor (beta chain) was sequenced within a study of cytomegalovirus exposure and HLA in healthy donors. CDR1 is SGHNT, CDR2 YYREEE, per germline (reference sequence). V was pared by 4 bases and J by 5 bases, with 10 bases of the junction left unmatched. The CDR3 has 15 residues. The PCR employed 60 Vbeta primers together with 13 Jbeta primers. TCRdb's table, derived via immunoSEQ multiplex PCR, lists solely in-frame clones and lacks some. The repertoire holds 140,000 to 150,000 clones, with about 84% as singletons. The V and J genes are TRBV5-4 and TRBJ2-7; 9 bases agree with TRBD1. The source material was PBMCs. The clonotype comes from a male donor in good health and CMV-seronegative. The CDR3 sequence is CASSPPGQGTHEQYF. For the CDR3, the DNA is TGTGCCAGCAGCCCCCCGGGACAGGGTACCCACGAGCAGTACTTC.